This T cell receptor (beta chain) was captured by sequencing in a study of T cells after posttransplantation cyclophosphamide. Germline values: CDR1 MNHEY, CDR2 SMNVEV (reference sequence). Between the trimmed V and J ends, which lost 0 bases and 4 bases, there was a span of 13 bases. The CDR3 is 15 residues long. The assay was immunoSEQ multiplex PCR, and TCRdb's table has in-frame clones only and misses some. This sample carries 45,000 to 65,000 clones, about 86% of them seen once, and the ten largest clones take about 2.8%. This clonotype was obtained from a young man with a blood cancer, CMV-positive, and with a related stem cell donor. Specimen: PBMCs. V gene TRBV27 combines with J gene TRBJ2-7, with D perhaps TRBD1 (6 bases). CDR3 bases: TGTGCCAGCAGTTTATCGACAGGTGCCCATTACGAGCAGTACTTC. Its protein product is CASSLSTGAHYEQYF.